These 19 T cell receptor beta chains were sequenced from one sample in a study of T cell changes during pregnancy in multiple sclerosis. The assay was immunoSEQ multiplex PCR, and TCRdb's table has in-frame clones only and misses some. This sample has over 70,000 clones, with around 92% found just once. The specimen was peripheral blood, collected in the third trimester of pregnancy. All receptors come from a female donor in good health, enrolled as a control in a pregnancy study.

The chain employs TRBV29-1 and TRBJ2-1; 10 bases fit TRBD2. The V segment lost 1 base and the J segment 0 bases; nucleotides outside the gene matches: 3. Germline V gives CDR1 SQVTM, CDR2 ANQGSEA. The CDR3 covers 16 residues. The CDR3 sequence: CSVEGSGGDSYNEQFF. The CDR3 DNA reads TGCAGCGTTGAAGGCAGCGGGGGGGACTCCTACAATGAGCAGTTCTTC.

CDR3 region: CASSPWTSGVQETQYF. The CDR3 nucleotides are TGTGCCAGCAGCCCATGGACTAGCGGGGTGCAGGAGACCCAGTACTTC. The chain couples TRBV9 to TRBJ2-5; TRBD2 agrees at 12 bases. V was pared by 4 bases and J by 5 bases, with 9 bases of the junction left unmatched. CDR3 size: 16 residues. In germline, CDR1 is SGDLS, CDR2 YYNGEE. Complete variable domain (other parts from reference TRBV9 and TRBJ2-5): DSGVTQTPKHLITATGQRVTLRCSPRSGDLSVYWYQQSLDQGLQFLIQYYNGEERAKGNILERFSAQQFPDLHSELNLSSLELGDSALYFCASSPWTSGVQETQYFGPGTRLLVL.

V usage is TRBV9 and J usage is TRBJ2-1, with D maybe TRBD1 (6 bases). This CDR3 contains 16 residues. The V gene lost 3 bases and the J gene lost 0 bases, with 13 bases spanning the gap. Germline values: CDR1 SGDLS, CDR2 YYNGEE. CDR3 protein: CASSAYDRSSYNEQFF. The DNA for the CDR3 is TGTGCCAGCAGCGCCTATGACAGGAGCTCCTACAATGAGCAGTTCTTC.

This chain's CDR3 is CASRRDRVGQETQYF. In DNA, the CDR3 is TGCGCCAGCAGGCGAGACAGGGTAGGACAAGAGACCCAGTACTTC. The rearrangement joins TRBV4-1 to TRBJ2-5; 7 bases fit TRBD1. Germline V gives CDR1 MGHRA, CDR2 YSYEKL. The CDR3 spans 15 residues. V trimming: 6 bases; J trimming: 2 bases; junction bases outside the gene matches: 9.

V gene TRBV7-2 combines with J gene TRBJ2-5; TRBD1 matches at 8 bases. V lost 5 bases, J lost 5 bases, and 7 bases stayed unmatched. This CDR3 region has 14 residues. CDR1 is SGHTA, CDR2 FQGNSA, per germline. The CDR3 sequence: CASSADRVAETQYF. CDR3 nucleotides: TGTGCCAGCAGCGCGGACAGGGTCGCTGAGACCCAGTACTTC.

The chain recombines TRBV7-8 with TRBJ2-2; D not certain. Germline V gene lookup returns CDR1 SGHVS and CDR2 FQNEAQ. The V and J ends lost 2 bases and 3 bases respectively, with 10 bases between them. This CDR3 region has 15 residues. The CDR3, as DNA: TGTGCCAGCAGCTTAATCCGGTTTTACACCGGGGAGCTGTTTTTT. Protein sequence: CASSLIRFYTGELFF.

The chain carries TRBV18 and TRBJ2-5, with 9 bases fitting TRBD1. Germline V gene data show CDR1 as KGHSH and CDR2 as LQKENI. J gave up 4 bases and V 3 bases, and 15 bases lay outside the gene matches. The CDR3 loop spans 18 amino acids. The CDR3 sequence: CASSPTGQGLRILETQYF. CDR3 coding DNA: TGTGCCAGCTCACCTACGGGACAGGGACTAAGAATTCTAGAGACCCAGTACTTC.

The chain couples TRBV7-2 to TRBJ2-7; 10 bases agree with TRBD2. Trimming at V came to 5 bases and at J to 6 bases, leaving 13 bases not matched to a gene. The CDR3 contains 16 residues. Germline assignment: CDR1 SGHTA and CDR2 FQGNSA. DNA for the CDR3: TGTGCCAGCAGCCCCTACCTTTCTAGCGGGAGTCGCGAGCAGTACTTC. The encoded protein is CASSPYLSSGSREQYF.

The chain joins TRBV5-5 to TRBJ2-2; the match to TRBD2 covers 12 bases. The germline gives CDR1 SGHKS, CDR2 YYEKEE (reference sequence). This CDR3 has 17 residues. With V trimmed by 5 bases and J by 2 bases, 7 bases remained unmatched. The CDR3 is CASSPGTSGLNTGELFF. In nucleotides, the CDR3 is TGTGCCAGCAGTCCCGGGACTAGCGGGCTCAACACCGGGGAGCTGTTTTTT.

The rearrangement joins TRBV28 to TRBJ2-2, with D uncertain. The CDR3 spans 14 residues. Germline CDR1 MDHEN, CDR2 SYDVKM. V was trimmed by 5 bases and J by 6 bases, leaving 13 bases between them. DNA for the CDR3: TGTGCCAGCAGTACCCCACATTCCGCCGGGGAGCTGTTTTTT. It is translated as CASSTPHSAGELFF.

The chain carries TRBV4-1 and TRBJ1-1, with 7 bases that match TRBD1. The CDR3 is 15 amino acids. CDR1 and CDR2 (germline): MGHRA, YSYEKL. V lost 3 bases to trimming and J lost 11 bases; unmatched junction nucleotides: 15. The CDR3 loop is CASSQERTGSFSAFF. Written as DNA, the CDR3 is TGCGCCAGCAGCCAGGAGAGGACAGGTTCTTTTTCGGCTTTCTTT.

V is TRBV29-1 and J is TRBJ1-1; D unresolved. The CDR3 consists of 12 residues. V gave up 3 bases and J gave up 0 bases, with 5 bases separating them. Per the germline V gene, CDR1 is SQVTM and CDR2 is ANQGSEA. The CDR3 DNA reads TGCAGCGTTGAGAGGCTGAACACTGAAGCTTTCTTT. Protein product: CSVERLNTEAFF. Using reference TRBV29-1 and TRBJ1-1 for the parts outside the CDR3, the full variable domain is SAVISQKPSRDICQRGTSLTIQCQVDSQVTMMFWYRQQPGQSLTLIATANQGSEATYESGFVIDKFPISRPNLTFSTLTVSNMSPEDSSIYLCSVERLNTEAFFGQGTRLTVV.

This clone occurred once. This chain connects TRBV9 to TRBJ2-7, with D possibly matching TRBD1 (5 bases). Looked up from germline, CDR1 is SGDLS and CDR2 is YYNGEE. V was clipped by 3 bases and J by 2 bases, with 12 bases between them. CDR3 size: 14 residues. For the CDR3, the DNA is TGTGCCAGCAGCGCTTCAGGGAACCCCTACGAGCAGTACTTC. As protein: CASSASGNPYEQYF.

This chain links TRBV6-6 with TRBJ2-5, with a possible D match to TRBD2 (7 bases). This CDR3 region has 15 residues. The germline V gene has CDR1 MNHNY and CDR2 SVGAGI (reference sequence). Deletions cut 3 bases from V and 4 bases from J, with 15 bases between. The CDR3 DNA reads TGTGCCAGCAGTTATTTAAGCGGGACAAGAGAGACCCAGTACTTC. Translation gives CASSYLSGTRETQYF.

This rearrangement joins TRBV7-9 to TRBJ2-3; TRBD2 matches at 7 bases. CDR3 length: 16 residues. Germline-derived CDR1 and CDR2 are SEHNR and FQNEAQ (reference sequence). V lost 2 bases, J lost 6 bases, and 11 bases stayed unmatched. CDR3 DNA sequence: TGTGCCAGCAGCTTACGAGAGGCGGGGGTCCAGGATACGCAGTATTTT. It encodes CASSLREAGVQDTQYF.

The chain has TRBV19 and TRBJ2-4, with D perhaps TRBD2 (6 bases). The germline V gene encodes CDR1 LNHDA and CDR2 SQIVND (reference sequence). CDR3 length equals 14 residues. With 3 bases removed from V and 3 bases from J, the gap between germline ends came to 9 bases. The CDR3: CASSIRGSKNIQYF. CDR3 bases: TGTGCCAGTAGTATTCGGGGGAGCAAAAACATTCAGTACTTC.

The chain has TRBV7-9 and TRBJ1-1; 7 nucleotides agree with TRBD1. The CDR3 sequence is 12 residues long. CDR1 is SEHNR and CDR2 is FQNEAQ in the germline V gene (reference sequence). J gave up 7 bases and V 5 bases, and 4 bases lay outside the gene matches. CDR3 DNA: TGTGCCAGCAGCCCCCGGACAGGTGAAGCTTTCTTT. Protein sequence: CASSPRTGEAFF.

As to this clone: One end of the junction varies from germline; a read error may be responsible. J is TRBJ2-7 and V is TRBV7-7, with D possibly being TRBD1 (5 bases). Germline assignment: CDR1 SSHAT and CDR2 FNYEAQ (reference sequence). The CDR3 consists of 13 residues. The CDR3 nucleotides read TGTGCTAGCAGCTTGGGGCTCCGCGACGAGCAGTACTTC. It is translated as CASSLGLRDEQYF.

The chain is built from TRBV4-1 and TRBJ2-4, with 7 bases aligning to TRBD1. The V and J ends lost 5 bases and 8 bases, in that order; junction bases with no gene match: 15. Germline V gene sequence: CDR1 MGHRA, CDR2 YSYEKL. This CDR3 comprises 16 residues. The CDR3 is CASSFQERGQGDIQYF. Here the CDR3 DNA reads TGCGCCAGCAGCTTCCAAGAGAGGGGGCAGGGGGACATTCAGTACTTC.